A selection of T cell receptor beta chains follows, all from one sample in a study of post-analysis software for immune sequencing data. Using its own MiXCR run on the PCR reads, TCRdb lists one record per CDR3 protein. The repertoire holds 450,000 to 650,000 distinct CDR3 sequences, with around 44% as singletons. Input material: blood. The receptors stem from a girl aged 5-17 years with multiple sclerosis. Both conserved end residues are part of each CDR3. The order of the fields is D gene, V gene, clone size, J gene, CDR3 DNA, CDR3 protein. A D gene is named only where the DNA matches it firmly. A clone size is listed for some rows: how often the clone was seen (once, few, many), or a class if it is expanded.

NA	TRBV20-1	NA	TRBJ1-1	TGCAGTGCTAGAGATCAAGGAATAAGGAACACTGAAGCTTTCTTT	CSARDQGIRNTEAFF
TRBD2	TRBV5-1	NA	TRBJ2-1	TGCGCCAGCAGCTTTAGCCTAGCGGCCGTTAGCTCCTACAATGAGCAGTTCTTC	CASSFSLAAVSSYNEQFF
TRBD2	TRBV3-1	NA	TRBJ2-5	TGTGCCAGCAGCCAAGATAAGCTAGCGGTGTTACAAGAGACCCAGTACTTC	CASSQDKLAVLQETQYF
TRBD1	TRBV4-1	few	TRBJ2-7	TGCGCCAGCAGCCGACAAACGACAGGGGGCGGATCCTACGAGCAGTACTTC	CASSRQTTGGGSYEQYF
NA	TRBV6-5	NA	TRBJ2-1	TGTGCCAGCAGTTACTCGGCCTTTTTGAATGAGCAGTTCTTC	CASSYSAFLNEQFF
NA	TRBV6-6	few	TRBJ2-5	TGTGCCAGCAGTTACTCGAAACAACGCCAAGAGACCCAGTACTTC	CASSYSKQRQETQYF
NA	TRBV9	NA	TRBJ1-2	TGTGCCAGCAGCGCGCTAGTTCCCGGGGAGGAGCAGAATGGCTACACCTTC	CASSALVPGEEQNGYTF
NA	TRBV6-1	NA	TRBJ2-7	TGTGCCAGCAGACCCCCAGGGAGCTCCTACAATGAGCAGTACTTC	CASRPPGSSYNEQYF
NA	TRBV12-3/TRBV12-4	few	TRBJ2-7	TGTGCCAGCAGGGGCACGAGCTCCTACGAGCAGTACTTC	CASRGTSSYEQYF
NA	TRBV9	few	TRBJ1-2	TGTGCCAGCAGCGTAGCCAGTCCCTATGGCTACACCTTC	CASSVASPYGYTF
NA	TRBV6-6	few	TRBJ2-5	TGTGCCAGCATGCAGGGAAGAGAGACCCAGTACTTC	CASMQGRETQYF
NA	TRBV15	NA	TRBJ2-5	TGTGCCACCAGCAGAGTAGAAGAGACCCAGTACTTC	CATSRVEETQYF
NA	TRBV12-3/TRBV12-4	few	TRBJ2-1	TGTGCCAGCAGTCCTAAAGATGAGCAGTTCTTC	CASSPKDEQFF
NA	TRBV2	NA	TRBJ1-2	TGTGCCAGGAAGGCCAGGAAGGAGAAAATAAGCTACACCTTC	CARKARKEKISYTF
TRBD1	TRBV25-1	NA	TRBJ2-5	TGTGCCAGCCGACAGGGCACCGCCGAGACCCAGTACTTC	CASRQGTAETQYF
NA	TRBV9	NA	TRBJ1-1	TGTGCCAGCAGCGCGACTTACATGAACACTGAAGCTTTCTTT	CASSATYMNTEAFF
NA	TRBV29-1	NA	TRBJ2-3	TGCAGCGTTGACCGGACCGATACGCAGTATTTT	CSVDRTDTQYF
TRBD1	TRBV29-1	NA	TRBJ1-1	TGCAGCGTCGCCGCAGGGGGGGCTTGGGCTGAAGCTTTCTTT	CSVAAGGAWAEAFF
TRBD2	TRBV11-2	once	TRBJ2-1	TGTGCCAGCAGCTTAGAAAGCCTACTCTGGACTAGCGGTTACAATGAGCAGTTCTTC	CASSLESLLWTSGYNEQFF
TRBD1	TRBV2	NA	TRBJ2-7	TGTGCCAGCAGGGAGGGGGACAGGGGACCCTACGAGCAGTACTTC	CASREGDRGPYEQYF
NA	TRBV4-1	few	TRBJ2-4	TGCGCCAGCAGCCAAGACAGAGGCGGGGGCCCCCCGTGGAACATTCAGTACTTC	CASSQDRGGGPPWNIQYF
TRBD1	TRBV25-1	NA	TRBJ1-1	TGTGCCAGCAGTGAAGACAGGGGCCCTTTCCCTGAAGCTTTCTTT	CASSEDRGPFPEAFF
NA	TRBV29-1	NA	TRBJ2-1	TGCAGCGTTGAACGACCCCGGGGTGAGCAGTTCTTC	CSVERPRGEQFF
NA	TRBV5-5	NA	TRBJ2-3	TGTGCCAGCAGCTTGGGTCCAGGGATCACAGATACGCAGTATTTT	CASSLGPGITDTQYF
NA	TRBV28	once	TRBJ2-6	TGTGCCAGCAGAGCGACAGGCCTCTCTGGGGCCAACGTCCTGACTTTC	CASRATGLSGANVLTF
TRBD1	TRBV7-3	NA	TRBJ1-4	TGTGCCAGCAGCAACCATCGACAGGGTCTGAATGAAAAACTGTTTTTT	CASSNHRQGLNEKLFF
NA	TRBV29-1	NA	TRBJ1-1	TGCAGCGTTGTGAGACAGACGAACACTGAAGCTTTCTTT	CSVVRQTNTEAFF
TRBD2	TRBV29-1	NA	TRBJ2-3	TGCAGCGTTGTTAGCGGGAGCTTCTCTTCCCACGATACGCAGTATTTT	CSVVSGSFSSHDTQYF
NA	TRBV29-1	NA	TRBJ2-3	TGCAGCGTTGGACACCGACAGTACACAGATACGCAGTATTTT	CSVGHRQYTDTQYF
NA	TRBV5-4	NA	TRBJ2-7	TGTGCCAGCAGCTTGGAGGGGATCCGGGGGAACGAGCAGTACTTT	CASSLEGIRGNEQYF
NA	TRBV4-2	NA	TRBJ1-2	TGTGCCAGCAGCCAAGAGAGGAATCGTAACTATGGCTACACCTTC	CASSQERNRNYGYTF
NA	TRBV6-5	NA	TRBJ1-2	TGTGCCAGCAGTTACCCTCTGCGGGGAGGGGTTCGTCGCTTCTATGGCTACACCTTC	CASSYPLRGGVRRFYGYTF
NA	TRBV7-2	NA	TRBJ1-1	TGTGCCAGCAGCTTGGAGAGCGCAGGTTGGGGCGGGATGAACACTGAAGCTTTCTTT	CASSLESAGWGGMNTEAFF
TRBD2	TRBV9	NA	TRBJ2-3	TGTGCCAGCAGCGTGTTAGCGGGAGATACGCAGTATTTT	CASSVLAGDTQYF
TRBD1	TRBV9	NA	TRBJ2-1	TGTGCCAGCAGCTTGACAGGGGAGAACTACAATGAGCAGTTCTTC	CASSLTGENYNEQFF
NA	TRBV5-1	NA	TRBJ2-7	TGCGCCAGCAGCTGGGACTCCGCCTACGAGCAGTACTTC	CASSWDSAYEQYF
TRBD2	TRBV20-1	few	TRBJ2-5	TGCAGTGCTAGAGGTTCCGGGACTAGCGGGGGGGATAGGTACCAAGAGACCCAGTACTTC	CSARGSGTSGGDRYQETQYF
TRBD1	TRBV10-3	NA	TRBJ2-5	TGTGCCATCAGTGAGTGGGGGACAGGGGAAGAGACCCAGTACTTC	CAISEWGTGEETQYF
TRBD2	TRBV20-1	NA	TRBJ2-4	TGCAGTGCTAGAGATAGCGGGAGTCGGGAGCAGTACTTC	CSARDSGSREQYF
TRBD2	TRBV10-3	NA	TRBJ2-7	TGTGCCATCAGTGAGGACGGGAGGCCCTCCTACGAGCAGTACTTC	CAISEDGRPSYEQYF
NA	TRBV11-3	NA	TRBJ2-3	TGTGCCAGCAGCTTGGGAGTGAGGGCAGATACGCAGTATTTT	CASSLGVRADTQYF
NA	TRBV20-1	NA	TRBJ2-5	TGCAGGGGCGGGCTAGGAGAGACCCAGTACTTC	CRGGLGETQYF
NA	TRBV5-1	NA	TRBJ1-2	TGCGCCAGCAGCTTGGGACGACCTAACTATGGCTACACCTTC	CASSLGRPNYGYTF
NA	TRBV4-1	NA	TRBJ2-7	TGCGCCAGCAGCCAAGAAGCCCGCTACGAGCAGTACTTC	CASSQEARYEQYF
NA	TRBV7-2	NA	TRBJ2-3	TGTGCCAGCAGCTTATCTGGCGCCAGGCAGACAGATACGCAGTATTTT	CASSLSGARQTDTQYF
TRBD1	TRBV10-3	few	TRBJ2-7	TGTGCCATCAGTGAGGGGGTACTGACAGGGGGGAATGAGCAGTACTTC	CAISEGVLTGGNEQYF
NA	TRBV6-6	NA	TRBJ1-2	TGTGCCAGCACCCGGGGGAACGGCTACACCTTC	CASTRGNGYTF
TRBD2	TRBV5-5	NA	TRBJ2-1	TGTGCCAGCAGCCAGACTAGCGGGGGGAGCTCCTACAATGAGCAGTTCTTC	CASSQTSGGSSYNEQFF
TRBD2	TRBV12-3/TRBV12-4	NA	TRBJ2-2	TGTGCGAGTATCCCTAGCGGGAGCAACACCGGGGAGCTGTTTTTT	CASIPSGSNTGELFF
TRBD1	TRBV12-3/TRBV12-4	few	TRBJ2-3	TGTGCCAGCCGAAGAGGGACAGCCACAGATACGCAGTATTTT	CASRRGTATDTQYF
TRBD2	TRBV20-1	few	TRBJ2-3	TGCAGTGCTACTATAGCGGGGAGGGTGACAGATACGCAGTATTTT	CSATIAGRVTDTQYF
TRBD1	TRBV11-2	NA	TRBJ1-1	TGTGCCAGCAGCTTAGGAAGAATACAGGGGATTGGGAACACTGAAGCTTTCTTT	CASSLGRIQGIGNTEAFF
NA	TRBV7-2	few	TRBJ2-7	TGTGCCAGCAGCCCCTCCCCCTTGTCCGCCTACGAGCAGTACTTC	CASSPSPLSAYEQYF
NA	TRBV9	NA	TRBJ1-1	TGTGCCAGCAGCGTTCACAGGGAGGGGAACACTGAAGCTTTCTTT	CASSVHREGNTEAFF
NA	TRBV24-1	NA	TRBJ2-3	TGTGCCACCAGTGATTCTAGAAGCCCGACAGGCGCAGATACGCAGTATTTT	CATSDSRSPTGADTQYF
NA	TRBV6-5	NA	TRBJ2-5	TGTGCCAGCAGTTCGCAGGGGGGAGAGACCCAGTACTTC	CASSSQGGETQYF